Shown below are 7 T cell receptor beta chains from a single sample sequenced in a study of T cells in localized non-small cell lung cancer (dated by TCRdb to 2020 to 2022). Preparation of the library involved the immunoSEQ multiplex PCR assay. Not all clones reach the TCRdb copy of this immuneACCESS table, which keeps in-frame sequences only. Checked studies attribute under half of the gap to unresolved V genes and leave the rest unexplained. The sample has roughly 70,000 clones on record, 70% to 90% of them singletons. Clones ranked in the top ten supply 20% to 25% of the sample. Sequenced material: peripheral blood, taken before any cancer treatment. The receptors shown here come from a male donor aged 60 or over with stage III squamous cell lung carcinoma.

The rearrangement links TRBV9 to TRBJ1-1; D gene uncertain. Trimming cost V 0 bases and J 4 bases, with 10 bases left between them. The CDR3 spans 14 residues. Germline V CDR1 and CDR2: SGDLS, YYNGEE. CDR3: CASSVAQRSTEAFF. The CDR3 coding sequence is TGTGCCAGCAGCGTAGCTCAGCGTAGCACTGAAGCTTTCTTT.

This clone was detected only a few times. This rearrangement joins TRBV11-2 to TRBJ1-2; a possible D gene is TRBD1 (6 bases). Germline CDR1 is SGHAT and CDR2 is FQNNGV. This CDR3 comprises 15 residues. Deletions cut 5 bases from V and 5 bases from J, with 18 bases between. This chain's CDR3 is CASSLLVGGGYGYTF. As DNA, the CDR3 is TGTGCCAGCAGCCTATTAGTAGGGGGAGGGTATGGCTACACCTTC.

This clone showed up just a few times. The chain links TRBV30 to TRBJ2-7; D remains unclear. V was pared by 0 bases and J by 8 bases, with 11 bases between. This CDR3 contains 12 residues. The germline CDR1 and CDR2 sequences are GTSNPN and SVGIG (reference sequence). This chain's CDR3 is CAWSVGPLKQYF. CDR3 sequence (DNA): TGTGCCTGGAGTGTTGGACCCTTGAAGCAGTACTTC.

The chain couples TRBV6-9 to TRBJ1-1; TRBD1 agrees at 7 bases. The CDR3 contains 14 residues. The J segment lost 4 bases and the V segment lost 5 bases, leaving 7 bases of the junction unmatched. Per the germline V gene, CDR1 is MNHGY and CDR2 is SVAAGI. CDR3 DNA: TGTGCCAGCAGTCCGGGACAGCTCAGCACTGAAGCTTTCTTT. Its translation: CASSPGQLSTEAFF.

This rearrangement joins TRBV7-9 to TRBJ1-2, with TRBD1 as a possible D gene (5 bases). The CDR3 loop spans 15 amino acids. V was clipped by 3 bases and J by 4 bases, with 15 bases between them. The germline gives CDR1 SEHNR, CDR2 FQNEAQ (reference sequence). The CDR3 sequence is CASSLGMGVGYGYTF. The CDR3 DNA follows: TGTGCCAGCAGCTTGGGGATGGGGGTGGGCTATGGCTACACCTTC.

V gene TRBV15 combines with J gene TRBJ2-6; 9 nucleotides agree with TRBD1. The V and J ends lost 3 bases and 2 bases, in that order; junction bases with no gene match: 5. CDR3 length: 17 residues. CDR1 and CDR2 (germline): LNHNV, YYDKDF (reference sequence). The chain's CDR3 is CATSSDRGDPGANVLTF. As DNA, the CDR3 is TGTGCCACCAGCAGCGACAGGGGGGACCCTGGGGCCAACGTCCTGACTTTC.

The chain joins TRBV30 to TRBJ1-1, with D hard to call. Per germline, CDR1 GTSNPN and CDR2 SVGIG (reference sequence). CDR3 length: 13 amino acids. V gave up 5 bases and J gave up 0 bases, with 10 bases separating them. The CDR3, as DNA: TGTGCCTGGGGTTTAAACCTGAACACTGAAGCTTTCTTT. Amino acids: CAWGLNLNTEAFF.